The TCR beta chain described here comes from a study of neurological immune-mediated disorders. One entry per CDR3 protein results from TCRdb running MiXCR on the 5' RACE reads. The data contain about 52,000 distinct CDR3 sequences, around 4% of them singletons. From 2 million PBMCs stored at -80 C, the unsorted libraries were generated. This clonotype showed up many times. The CDR3 consists of 11 residues. The germline V gene encodes CDR1 DFQATT and CDR2 SNEGSKA (reference sequence). The V gene is TRBV20-1, the J gene TRBJ2-7, with D possibly TRBD2 on 6 matching bases. The sequenced sample consisted of PBMCs. The receptor comes from a man in his sixties with multiple sclerosis. Here the CDR3 reads CSPRDSYEQYF. CDR3 DNA: TGCAGCCCTCGGGACTCTTACGAGCAGTACTTC.